The T cell receptor beta chain under discussion was sequenced for a study of early T cells in non-severe SARS-CoV-2 infection. Study-wide context: From unsorted whole blood, bulk RNA was sequenced, and the chains remained unpaired.

This clonotype was detected ten times or more. As part of library construction, unique molecular identifiers were attached to individual cDNA molecules. In TCRdb, the 5' RACE reads were re-called with MiXCR into one record per CDR3 protein. Of tens of thousands of distinct CDR3 sequences in the sample, around 4.5% were seen once. The receptor was derived from an adult who was a healthcare worker with PCR-confirmed SARS-CoV-2 infection or an uninfected control (not recorded which). Sequencing used whole blood.

CDR3 loop: CASSRTSEAFF. The CDR3 nucleotides are TGTGCCAGCAGCCGGACTTCTGAAGCTTTCTTT. The rearrangement joins TRBV13 to TRBJ1-1; the D is unclear. V shed 5 bases and J shed 6 bases, with 7 bases lying between them. Per the germline V gene, CDR1 is PRHDT and CDR2 is FYEKMQ (reference sequence). The CDR3 extends over 11 amino acids.